This is a list of T cell receptor beta chains from one sample in a study of blood T cell repertoires in COVID-19. Method: immunoSEQ multiplex PCR; TCRdb's copy keeps in-frame clones and lacks some. The repertoire holds 40,000 to 55,000 clones, around 85% seen once, with about 4.5% in the top ten. The source material was peripheral blood. The receptor source for this set is a man aged 50 to 59 with active COVID-19. Each CDR3 is given with its conserved first and last residue.

J gene	V gene	CDR3 protein
TRBJ1-6	TRBV5-5	CASKPDSWDSPLHF
TRBJ1-1	TRBV10-3	CATQPGTTEAFF
TRBJ2-3	TRBV27	CASSWTSGGEDTQYF
TRBJ1-5	TRBV24-1	CATSVTQGVEDQPQHF
TRBJ2-2	TRBV19	CASSVTGAGGELFF
TRBJ2-7	TRBV6-5	CASSPSAGVPYEQYF
TRBJ1-5	TRBV6-2/TRBV6-3	CASSSLQGFDQPQHF
TRBJ2-7	TRBV5-1	CASSPTGAIDEQYF
TRBJ2-7	TRBV27	CASSRGTTAYEQYF
TRBJ2-7	TRBV5-1	CASSYQDSYEQYF
TRBJ2-3	TRBV6-4	CASSRAGSTDTQYF
TRBJ1-2	TRBV21-1	CASSKANRAMGFTALNYGYTF
TRBJ2-7	TRBV15	CATSGGRQGDEQYF
TRBJ1-2	TRBV9	CASSVRGDIGGYGYTF
TRBJ1-2	TRBV7-9	CASSLSVNYGYTF
TRBJ2-5	TRBV2	CASSEEGTSSFAETQYF
TRBJ2-7	TRBV7-8	CASSLFRATGVTYEQYF
TRBJ2-7	TRBV27	CASSRAGETYEQYF
TRBJ2-5	TRBV7-9	CAGQQLAGVQETQYF
TRBJ2-6	TRBV7-8	CASSLVAFGANVLTF
TRBJ1-2	TRBV11-1	CASSLIGTGGNYGYTF
TRBJ1-1	TRBV6-6	CASRPPDRGAFF
TRBJ2-3	TRBV6-5	CASRSGTDTQYF
TRBJ2-7	TRBV11-2	CASSYNFPFDRGEQYF
TRBJ2-7	TRBV11-2	CATAGQGSYEQYF
TRBJ2-3	TRBV18	CASSHSTDTQYF
TRBJ2-1	TRBV7-2	CASSLAGFQRGRNEQFF
TRBJ2-1	TRBV11-2	CASSHLGSGGGNEQFF
TRBJ2-1	TRBV7-2	CASTPQFSGREQFF
TRBJ1-4	TRBV20-1	CSASFRQGNEKLFF
TRBJ2-7	TRBV6-4	CASSDGGGEQYF
TRBJ2-7	TRBV10-2	CASTPGNEQYF
TRBJ2-2	TRBV6-2/TRBV6-3	CASSYRTSGGPGELFF
TRBJ2-3	TRBV7-8	CASSLFGGGGSTDTQYF
TRBJ2-7	TRBV7-9	CASSLGWGGLNEQYF
TRBJ1-3	TRBV19	CASRQSGNTIYF
TRBJ2-7	TRBV9	CASSETPRDEQYF
TRBJ1-2	TRBV24-1	CATSDSGGYGYTF
TRBJ2-3	TRBV3-1/TRBV3-2	CASSPRGTGTDTQYF
TRBJ1-1	TRBV6-5	CATMGGQLNTEAFF
TRBJ2-5	TRBV7-2	CASSLAGGQETQYF